This T cell receptor beta chain was sequenced in a study of T cells in Graves' hyperthyroidism and ophthalmopathy. The wider study: Peripheral blood was acquired at first diagnosis, ahead of any therapy whatsoever. Study results and limitations: A model built on 13 V-J features separated ophthalmopathy from stable hyperthyroidism. Ophthalmopathy, as predicted by the model, came a median 6.5 months after the prediction.

CDR1 is MGHDK, CDR2 SYGVNS, per germline. V lost 4 bases and J 1 base, leaving 16 bases between the germline ends. The CDR3 covers 16 residues. Amplified TCR beta CDR3 regions came from RNA transcripts. In the first-round RT-PCR of the TCR CDR3, the HTBI primer set was used. Via MiXCR, TCRdb re-called the multiplex PCR reads, giving one row per CDR3 protein. The table shows hundreds of thousands of distinct CDR3 sequences, with roughly 37% occurring only once. This clonotype was observed a handful of times. Its antigen is still unknown. This chain joins TRBV25-1 and TRBJ1-1; no clear D. The specimen was blood. The receptor's source is a man younger than 35 with Graves' hyperthyroidism. The CDR3 protein is CASSAIPTKTNTEAFF. The CDR3 DNA reads as TGTGCCAGCAGTGCCATCCCGACAAAAACGAACACTGAAGCTTTCTTT.